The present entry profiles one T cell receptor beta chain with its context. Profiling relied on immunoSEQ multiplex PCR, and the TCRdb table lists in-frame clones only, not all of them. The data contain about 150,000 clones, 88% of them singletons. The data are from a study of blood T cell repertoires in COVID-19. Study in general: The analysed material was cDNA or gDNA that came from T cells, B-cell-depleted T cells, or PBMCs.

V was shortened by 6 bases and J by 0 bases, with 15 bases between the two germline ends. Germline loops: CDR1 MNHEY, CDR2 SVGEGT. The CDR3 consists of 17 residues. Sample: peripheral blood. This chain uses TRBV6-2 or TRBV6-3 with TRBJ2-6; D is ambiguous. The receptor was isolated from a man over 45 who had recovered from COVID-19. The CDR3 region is CASSPLGLPSGANVLTF. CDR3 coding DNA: TGTGCCAGCAGCCCTCTGGGCTTACCCTCTGGGGCCAACGTCCTGACTTTC.